The clone carrying this T cell receptor beta chain appeared a few times. This sample is drawn from a study of CD8+ T cells in alopecia areata. This sample's treatment: oral pan-JAK inhibitor, 5-10 mg twice daily. Extracted RNA was reverse transcribed into cDNA, the sequencing template. The repertoire was sequenced with immunoSEQ multiplex PCR; TCRdb's copy has only in-frame clones and lacks some. The profile shows over 120,000 clones, around half of them singletons. This specimen was CD8+ T cells sorted from blood, taken at week 4, from a patient treated with tofacitinib. The sequence was collected from a human donor with alopecia areata.

The DNA for the CDR3 is TGTGCCAGCAGCAATGACAGGACAATGAACACTGAAGCTTTCTTT. Protein: CASSNDRTMNTEAFF. V gene TRBV7-8 combines with J gene TRBJ1-1; weak D call: TRBD1 (6 bases). The V gene's germline CDR1 is SGHVS and CDR2 FQNEAQ. This CDR3 contains 15 residues. Between the trimmed V and J ends, which lost 5 bases and 0 bases, there was a span of 13 bases.